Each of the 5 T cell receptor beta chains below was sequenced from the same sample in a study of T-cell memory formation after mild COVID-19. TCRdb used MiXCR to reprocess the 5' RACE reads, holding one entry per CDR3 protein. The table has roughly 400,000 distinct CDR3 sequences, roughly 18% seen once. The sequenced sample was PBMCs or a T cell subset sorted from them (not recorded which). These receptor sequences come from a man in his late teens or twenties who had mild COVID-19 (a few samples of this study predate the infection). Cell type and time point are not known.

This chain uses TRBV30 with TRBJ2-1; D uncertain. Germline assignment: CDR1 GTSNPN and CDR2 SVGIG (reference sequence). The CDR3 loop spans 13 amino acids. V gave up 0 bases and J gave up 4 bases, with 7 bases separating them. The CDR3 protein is CAWSVYTYNEQFF. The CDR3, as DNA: TGTGCCTGGAGTGTATACACTTACAATGAGCAGTTCTTC.

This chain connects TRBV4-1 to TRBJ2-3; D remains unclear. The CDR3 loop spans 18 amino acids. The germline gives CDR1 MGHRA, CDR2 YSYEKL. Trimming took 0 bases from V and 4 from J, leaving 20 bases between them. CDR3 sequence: CASSQDQGPHGVSDTQYF. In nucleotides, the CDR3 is TGCGCCAGCAGCCAAGATCAAGGGCCGCATGGAGTCTCAGATACGCAGTATTTT.

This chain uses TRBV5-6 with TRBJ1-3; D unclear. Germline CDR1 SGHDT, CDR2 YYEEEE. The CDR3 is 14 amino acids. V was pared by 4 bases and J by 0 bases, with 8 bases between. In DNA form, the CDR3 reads TGTGCCAGCAGCCGACTCCTCTCTGGAAACACCATATATTTT. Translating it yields CASSRLLSGNTIYF.

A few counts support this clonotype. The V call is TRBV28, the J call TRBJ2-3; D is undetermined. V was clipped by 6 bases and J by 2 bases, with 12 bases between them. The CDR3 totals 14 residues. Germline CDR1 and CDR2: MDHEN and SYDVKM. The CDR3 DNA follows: TGTGCCAGCAGCCGAATCGACACCACAGATACGCAGTATTTT. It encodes CASSRIDTTDTQYF.

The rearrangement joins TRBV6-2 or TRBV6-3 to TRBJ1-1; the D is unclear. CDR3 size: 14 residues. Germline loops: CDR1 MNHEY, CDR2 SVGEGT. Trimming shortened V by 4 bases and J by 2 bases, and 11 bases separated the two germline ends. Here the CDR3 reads CASSWRVINTEAFF. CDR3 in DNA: TGTGCCAGCAGTTGGAGAGTGATAAACACTGAAGCTTTCTTT.